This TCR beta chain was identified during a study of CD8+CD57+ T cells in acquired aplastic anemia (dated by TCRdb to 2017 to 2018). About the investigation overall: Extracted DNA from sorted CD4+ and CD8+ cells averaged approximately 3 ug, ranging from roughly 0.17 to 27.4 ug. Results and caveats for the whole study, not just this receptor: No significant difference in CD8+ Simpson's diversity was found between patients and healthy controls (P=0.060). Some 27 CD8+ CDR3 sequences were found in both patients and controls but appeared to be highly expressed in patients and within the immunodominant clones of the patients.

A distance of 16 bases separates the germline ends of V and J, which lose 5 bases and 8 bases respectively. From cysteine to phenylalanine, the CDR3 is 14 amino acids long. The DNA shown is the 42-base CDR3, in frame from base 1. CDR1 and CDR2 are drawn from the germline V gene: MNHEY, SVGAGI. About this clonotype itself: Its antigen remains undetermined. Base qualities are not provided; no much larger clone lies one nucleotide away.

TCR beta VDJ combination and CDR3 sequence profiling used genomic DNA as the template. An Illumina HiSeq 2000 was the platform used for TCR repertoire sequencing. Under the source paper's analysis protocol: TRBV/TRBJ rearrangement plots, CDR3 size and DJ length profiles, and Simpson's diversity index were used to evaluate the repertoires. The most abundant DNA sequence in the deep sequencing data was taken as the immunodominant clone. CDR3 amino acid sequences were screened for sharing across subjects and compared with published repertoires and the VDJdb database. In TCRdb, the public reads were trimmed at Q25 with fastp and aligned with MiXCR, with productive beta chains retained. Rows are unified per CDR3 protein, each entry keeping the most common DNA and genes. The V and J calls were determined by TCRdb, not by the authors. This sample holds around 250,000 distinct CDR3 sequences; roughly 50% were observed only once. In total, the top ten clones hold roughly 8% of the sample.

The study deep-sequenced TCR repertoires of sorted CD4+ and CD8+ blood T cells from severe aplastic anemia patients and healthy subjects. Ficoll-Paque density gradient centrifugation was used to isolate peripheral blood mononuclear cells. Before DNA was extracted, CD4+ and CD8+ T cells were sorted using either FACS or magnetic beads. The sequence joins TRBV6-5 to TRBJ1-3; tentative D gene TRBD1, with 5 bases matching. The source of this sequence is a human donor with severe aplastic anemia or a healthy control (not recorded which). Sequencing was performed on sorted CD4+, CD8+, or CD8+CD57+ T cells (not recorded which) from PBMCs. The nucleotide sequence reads TGTGCCAGCAGTGGGGGGAGAAGGGTTGACACCATATATTTT. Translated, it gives CASSGGRRVDTIYF.